This is a list of T cell receptor beta chains from one sample in a study of T-cell memory formation after mild COVID-19. TCRdb independently ran MiXCR on the 5' RACE reads; one entry per CDR3 protein. This table has under 650,000 distinct CDR3 sequences, 15% to 20% appearing once. The specimen was PBMCs or a T cell subset sorted from them (not recorded which). All receptors derive from an adult woman who had mild COVID-19 (a few samples of this study predate the infection). Cell type and time point are not known. Both conserved end residues are part of each CDR3. A D gene is named only where the DNA matches it firmly. Size is omitted from some rows. Given values are once, few, many or a class for expanded clones.

>13|TRBV6-1|few|TRBJ1-5|.
CASRASLNQPQHF
TGTGCCAGCAGAGCCAGTCTCAATCAGCCCCAGCATTTT
>15|TRBV20-1|.|TRBJ2-3|TRBD2
CSARRTSGHDDTQYF
TGCAGTGCTAGAAGGACTAGCGGGCATGACGATACGCAGTATTTT
>16|TRBV24-1|.|TRBJ2-1|.
CATSDEAQGAYNEQFF
TGTGCCACCAGTGATGAGGCCCAGGGTGCCTACAATGAGCAGTTCTTC
>14|TRBV5-1|many|TRBJ2-3|.
CASSSGVQQITQYF
TGCGCCAGCAGCTCGGGGGTCCAACAGATTACGCAGTATTTT
>16|TRBV21-1|.|TRBJ1-5|.
CASSNSPRDPNQPQHF
TGTGCCAGCAGCAATTCGCCCCGGGACCCGAATCAGCCCCAGCATTTT
>11|TRBV29-1|few|TRBJ2-7|.
CSAGMGNEQYF
TGCAGCGCCGGGATGGGGAACGAGCAGTACTTC
>14|TRBV6-2/TRBV6-3|few|TRBJ1-2|.
CASSYGQTYYGYTF
TGTGCCAGCAGTTACGGGCAGACCTACTATGGCTACACCTTC
>14|TRBV7-9|many|TRBJ2-2|TRBD1
CASSSTGDTGELFF
TGTGCCAGCAGCTCGACAGGGGACACCGGGGAGCTGTTTTTT
>16|TRBV5-6|.|TRBJ1-2|TRBD1
CASSRQQGGRGYGYTF
TGTGCCAGCAGCCGTCAACAGGGGGGAAGGGGCTATGGCTACACCTTC
>14|TRBV12-3/TRBV12-4|.|TRBJ1-1|.
CASSPPKMNTEAFF
TGTGCCAGCAGTCCACCTAAAATGAACACTGAAGCTTTCTTT
>14|TRBV4-1|many|TRBJ2-1|.
CASSQGRDLNEQFF
TGCGCCAGCAGCCAAGGGAGGGATTTGAATGAGCAGTTCTTC
>13|TRBV29-1|few|TRBJ2-4|.
CSVEGPAKNIQYF
TGCAGCGTTGAGGGCCCAGCCAAAAACATTCAGTACTTC
>12|TRBV7-6|once|TRBJ2-5|TRBD1
CASSVLRDRQYF
TGTGCCAGCAGCGTACTACGGGACAGGCAGTACTTC
>15|TRBV20-1|few|TRBJ2-7|TRBD2
CSARDQASGTYEQYF
TGCAGTGCTAGAGATCAGGCTAGCGGGACCTACGAGCAGTACTTC
>15|TRBV7-8|few|TRBJ2-7|.
CASSLRAERSYEQYF
TGTGCCAGCAGCCTACGGGCGGAACGGTCCTACGAGCAGTACTTC
>15|TRBV7-3|.|TRBJ2-1|.
CASSVQGGTYNEQFF
TGTGCCAGCAGCGTACAGGGGGGGACCTACAATGAGCAGTTCTTC
>14|TRBV19|few|TRBJ2-7|.
CASSTSGHLMEQYF
TGTGCCAGTAGTACGTCGGGACACCTGATGGAGCAGTACTTC
>16|TRBV11-2|.|TRBJ2-5|TRBD2
CASSLDRLAGVETQYF
TGTGCCAGCAGCTTAGATCGGCTAGCGGGGGTGGAGACCCAGTACTTC
>14|TRBV7-9|many|TRBJ2-4|.
CASSLEIAKNIQYF
TGTGCCAGCAGCTTAGAGATAGCCAAAAACATTCAGTACTTC
>15|TRBV7-9|many|TRBJ2-2|TRBD1
CASSQGQGPTGELFF
TGTGCCAGCAGCCAAGGACAGGGACCCACCGGGGAGCTGTTTTTT
>14|TRBV29-1|few|TRBJ2-3|.
CSVESAGVLDTQYF
TGCAGCGTTGAATCTGCAGGGGTATTAGATACGCAGTATTTT
>15|TRBV4-3|few|TRBJ2-7|.
CASSQDLRDGNEQYF
TGCGCCAGCAGCCAAGATCTAAGAGACGGAAACGAGCAGTACTTC
>14|TRBV5-1|.|TRBJ1-6|TRBD1
CASSLEGQGGTLHF
TGCGCCAGCAGCTTGGAGGGACAGGGGGGCACCCTCCACTTT
>14|TRBV12-3/TRBV12-4|few|TRBJ1-5|.
CASSWRGFNQPQHF
TGTGCCAGCAGTTGGAGGGGCTTTAATCAGCCCCAGCATTTT
>15|TRBV7-6|.|TRBJ1-1|.
CASSSHWRVDSEAFF
TGTGCCAGCAGCTCACATTGGCGGGTGGATTCTGAAGCTTTCTTT
>12|TRBV11-2|few|TRBJ2-1|.
CASSPEGSEQFF
TGTGCCAGCAGCCCTGAGGGAAGTGAGCAGTTCTTC
>13|TRBV29-1|.|TRBJ1-4|TRBD1
CSVEVGQPEKLFF
TGCAGCGTTGAGGTGGGACAGCCCGAAAAACTGTTTTTT
>16|TRBV12-3/TRBV12-4|.|TRBJ2-3|TRBD1
CASSPGTGIESDTQYF
TGTGCCAGCAGTCCCGGGACAGGGATAGAATCAGATACGCAGTATTTT
>15|TRBV20-1|.|TRBJ2-3|TRBD2
CSAPLLAGGPDTQYF
TGCAGTGCTCCACTCCTAGCGGGGGGGCCAGATACGCAGTATTTT
>18|TRBV24-1|.|TRBJ2-3|TRBD2
CATSEPLAGGRSTDTQYF
TGTGCCACCAGTGAGCCCTTAGCGGGAGGGCGGAGCACAGATACGCAGTATTTT
>17|TRBV6-6|few|TRBJ1-1|.
CASRPLGVRGANTEAFF
TGTGCCAGCCGACCTCTCGGGGTACGCGGGGCGAACACTGAAGCTTTCTTT
>17|TRBV9|.|TRBJ2-2|TRBD2
CASSVPGTTPNTGELFF
TGTGCCAGCAGCGTTCCTGGGACTACGCCGAACACCGGGGAGCTGTTTTTT